This TCR beta chain was identified during a study of T cell repertoires in cytomegalovirus infection. About the research overall: CMV epitopes in the study were HLA-C-restricted (recently identified) and HLA-B-restricted (well studied). Shared public TCR beta signatures pointed to both CMV infection and a matching HLA type.

TCRdb reanalysed the reads using MiXCR and keeps one entry per CDR3 protein. Among approximately 110,000 distinct CDR3 sequences listed, roughly 32% were seen once. This clonotype was counted only a few times. Its antigen remains unidentified. V was trimmed by 6 bases and J by 4 bases, leaving 13 bases between them. The CDR3 sequence is 14 residues long. Study-level results: The study identified carriers of CMV plus the relevant HLA from cumulative public TCR beta family frequency. Clonotype analysis showed dominance of the ex vivo response by HLA-C-restricted CMV-specific TCR beta clonotypes.

This sequence was found in a human donor in good health (CMV status not recorded). Some clones in this sample may be carry-over from other donors' samples. The genes are TRBV12-3 or TRBV12-4 and TRBJ1-5; D may be TRBD1 (6 bases). The sample in question was CD8+ T cells from cultured PBMCs, obtained from culture after CMV antigen stimulation. The CDR3 here is CASREGGGNQPQHF. DNA of the CDR3: TGTGCCAGCAGGGAGGGAGGGGGAAATCAGCCCCAGCATTTT.